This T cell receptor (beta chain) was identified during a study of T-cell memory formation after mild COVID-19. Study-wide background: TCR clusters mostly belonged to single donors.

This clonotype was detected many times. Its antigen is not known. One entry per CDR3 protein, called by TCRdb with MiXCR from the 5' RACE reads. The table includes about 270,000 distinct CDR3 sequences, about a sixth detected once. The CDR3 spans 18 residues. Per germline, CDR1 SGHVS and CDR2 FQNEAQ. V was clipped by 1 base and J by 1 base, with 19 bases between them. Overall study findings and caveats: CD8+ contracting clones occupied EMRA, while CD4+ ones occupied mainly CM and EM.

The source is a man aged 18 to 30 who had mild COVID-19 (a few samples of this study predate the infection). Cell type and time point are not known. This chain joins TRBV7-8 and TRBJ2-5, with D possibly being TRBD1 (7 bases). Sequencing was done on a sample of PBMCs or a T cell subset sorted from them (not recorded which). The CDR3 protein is CASSLVRLRGTVQETQYF. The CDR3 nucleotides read TGTGCCAGCAGCTTAGTCCGTCTCCGGGGGACAGTCCAAGAGACCCAGTACTTC.